This T cell receptor beta chain was recovered during a study of glioma-infiltrating T cells after dendritic cell vaccination. For the study at large: Treatment, given 2003 to 2012, was autologous tumor lysate-pulsed dendritic cell vaccination.

Some clones are missing from TCRdb's copy, which holds only in-frame ones; the method was immunoSEQ multiplex PCR. The sample records under 100,000 clones, 70% to 90% being singletons. This clone was observed a handful of times. Only patients with spare fresh-frozen tumor and over two years of follow-up were included. The clonotype was recovered from a human donor with glioblastoma. This specimen was blood, taken before dendritic cell vaccination.

CDR3 in amino acids: CASSVIGEAETQYF. The CDR3 DNA sequence: TGTGCCAGCAGCGTTATCGGAGAGGCAGAGACCCAGTACTTC. This chain uses TRBV9 with TRBJ2-5; D is unclear. The ends were cut back, 2 bases at V and 4 bases at J, with 12 bases in the middle. The length of the CDR3 is 14 residues. The V gene's germline CDR1 is SGDLS and CDR2 YYNGEE.